The following is a TCR beta chain sequence with its context. Clones were read by immunoSEQ multiplex PCR, and TCRdb kept only the in-frame ones, dropping some. The repertoire includes roughly 130,000 clones, almost 85% of them detected once, and under 15% sits in the top ten. This entry is derived from a study of blood T cell repertoires in COVID-19. Study in general: PBMCs, B-cell-depleted T cells, or T cells were the source of the cDNA or gDNA that made up the material.

What was sequenced was peripheral blood. This TCR came from a woman in her 30s who had recovered from COVID-19.

The CDR3 is CASSFNPGQGLRKTYNEQFF. In DNA form, the CDR3 reads TGTGCCAGCAGCTTTAATCCGGGACAGGGACTAAGGAAAACGTACAATGAGCAGTTCTTC. The chain joins TRBV7-6 to TRBJ2-1; TRBD1 matches at 9 bases. Looked up from germline, CDR1 is SGHVS and CDR2 is FNYEAQ. The V gene end was trimmed by 3 bases and the J gene end by 4 bases; junction bases not matched to a gene: 19. The CDR3 runs to 20 residues.